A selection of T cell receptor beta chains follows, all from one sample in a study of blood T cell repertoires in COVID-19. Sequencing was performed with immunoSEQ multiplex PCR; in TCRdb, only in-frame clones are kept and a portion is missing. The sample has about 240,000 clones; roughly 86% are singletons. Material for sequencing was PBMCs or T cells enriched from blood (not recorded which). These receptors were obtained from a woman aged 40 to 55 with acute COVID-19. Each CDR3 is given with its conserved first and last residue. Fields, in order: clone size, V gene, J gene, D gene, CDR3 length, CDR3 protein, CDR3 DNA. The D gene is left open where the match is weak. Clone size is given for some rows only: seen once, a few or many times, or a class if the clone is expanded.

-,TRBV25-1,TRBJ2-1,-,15,CASSENVGANNEQFF,TGTGCCAGCAGTGAAAATGTCGGAGCCAACAATGAGCAGTTCTTC
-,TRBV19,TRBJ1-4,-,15,CASSIGGRANEKLFF,TGTGCCAGTAGTATCGGAGGACGGGCTAATGAAAAACTGTTTTTT
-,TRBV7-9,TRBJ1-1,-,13,CASSMDRNTEAFF,TGTGCCAGCAGCATGGACAGGAACACTGAAGCTTTCTTT
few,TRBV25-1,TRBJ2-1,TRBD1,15,CASSEGQGKLHEQFF,TGTGCCAGCAGTGAAGGACAGGGGAAGCTCCATGAGCAGTTCTTC
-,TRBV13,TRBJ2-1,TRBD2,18,CASSPPPGGSSSYNEQFF,TGTGCCAGCAGCCCCCCTCCGGGAGGGAGTAGCTCCTACAATGAGCAGTTCTTC
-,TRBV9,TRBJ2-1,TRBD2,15,CASSVAASGNNEQFF,TGTGCCAGCAGCGTAGCGGCTAGCGGGAACAATGAGCAGTTCTTC
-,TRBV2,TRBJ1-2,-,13,CASRPQENYGYTF,TGTGCCAGCAGACCACAGGAAAACTATGGCTACACCTTC
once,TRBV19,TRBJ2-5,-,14,CASSSRGEGETQYF,TGTGCCAGTAGTAGCAGGGGAGAGGGGGAGACCCAGTACTTC
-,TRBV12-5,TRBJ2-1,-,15,CASGQAGDAYNEQFF,TGTGCTAGTGGCCAGGCGGGCGATGCCTACAATGAGCAGTTCTTC
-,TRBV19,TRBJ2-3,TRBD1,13,CASSSIQGDTQYF,TGTGCCAGTAGTAGCATACAGGGGGATACGCAGTATTTT
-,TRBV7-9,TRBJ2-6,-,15,CASSLLGAGANVLTF,TGTGCCAGCAGCTTGCTAGGGGCTGGGGCCAACGTCCTGACTTTC
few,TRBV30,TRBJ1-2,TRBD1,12,CAWGGTGLSYTF,TGTGCCTGGGGCGGGACAGGGCTAAGCTACACCTTC
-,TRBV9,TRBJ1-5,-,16,CASSRDGGRSNQPQHF,TGTGCCAGCAGCAGAGATGGGGGCAGGAGCAATCAGCCCCAGCATTTT
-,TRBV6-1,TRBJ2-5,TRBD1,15,CASSETGTGRETQYF,TGTGCCAGCAGTGAAACCGGGACAGGGAGGGAGACCCAGTACTTC
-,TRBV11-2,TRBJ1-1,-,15,CASSRGLMTHTEAFF,TGTGCCAGCAGCAGGGGCCTCATGACCCACACTGAAGCTTTCTTT
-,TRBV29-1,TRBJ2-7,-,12,CSVEGISGEQYF,TGCAGCGTTGAGGGGATCTCGGGGGAGCAGTACTTC
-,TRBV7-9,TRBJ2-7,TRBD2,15,CASSPTSGRSYEQYF,TGTGCCAGCAGTCCGACTAGCGGGAGGTCCTACGAGCAGTACTTC
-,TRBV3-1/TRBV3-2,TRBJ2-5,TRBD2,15,CASSQTSGRMETQYF,TGTGCCAGCAGCCAAACTAGCGGGAGAATGGAGACCCAGTACTTC
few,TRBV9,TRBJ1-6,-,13,CASSSRQNSPLHF,TGTGCCAGCAGCTCCCGACAAAATTCACCCCTCCACTTT
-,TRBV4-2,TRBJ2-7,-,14,CASSQDRGTYEQYF,TGTGCCAGCAGCCAAGATCGGGGGACCTACGAGCAGTACTTC
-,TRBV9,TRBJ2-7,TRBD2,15,CASSSGLAGAYEQYF,TGTGCCAGCAGCTCGGGACTAGCGGGAGCATACGAGCAGTACTTC
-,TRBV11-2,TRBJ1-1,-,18,CASSLAGGGEAGRAEAFF,TGTGCCAGCAGCTTAGCGGGGGGTGGAGAGGCAGGTCGCGCTGAAGCTTTCTTT
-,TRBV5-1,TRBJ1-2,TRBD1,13,CASSRDSNYGYTF,TGCGCCAGCAGCCGGGACAGTAACTATGGCTACACCTTC
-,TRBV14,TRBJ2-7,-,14,CASSSGTQFYEQYF,TGTGCCAGCAGCTCCGGGACTCAATTCTACGAGCAGTACTTC
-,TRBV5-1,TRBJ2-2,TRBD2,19,CASTSWGTSGRVNTGELFF,TGCGCCAGCACCTCATGGGGGACTAGCGGGAGAGTAAACACCGGGGAGCTGTTTTTT
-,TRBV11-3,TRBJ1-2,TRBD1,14,CASSWDRSNYGYTF,TGTGCCAGCAGCTGGGACAGGAGCAACTATGGCTACACCTTC
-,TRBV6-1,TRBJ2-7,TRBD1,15,CASSEMDRNNYEQYF,TGTGCCAGCAGTGAAATGGACAGGAACAACTACGAGCAGTACTTC
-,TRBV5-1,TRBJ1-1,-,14,CASSLGRVDTEAFF,TGCGCCAGCAGCTTGGGTCGGGTCGACACTGAAGCTTTCTTT
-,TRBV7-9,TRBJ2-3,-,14,CASSLGQGTDTQYF,TGTGCCAGCAGCTTAGGACAGGGCACAGATACGCAGTATTTT
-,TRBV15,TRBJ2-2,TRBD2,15,CATKLGLAGAGELFF,TGTGCCACCAAACTTGGACTAGCGGGCGCCGGGGAGCTGTTTTTT
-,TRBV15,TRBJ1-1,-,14,CATSRESQGTEAFF,TGTGCCACCAGCAGAGAGTCCCAGGGCACTGAAGCTTTCTTT
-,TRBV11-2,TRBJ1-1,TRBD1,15,CASSGGQGWGTEAFF,TGTGCCAGCAGCGGAGGACAGGGGTGGGGCACTGAAGCTTTCTTT
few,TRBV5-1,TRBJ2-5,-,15,CASSLIPQRPETQYF,TGCGCCAGCAGCTTGATCCCCCAGCGTCCGGAGACCCAGTACTTC
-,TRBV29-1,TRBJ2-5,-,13,CSVESTADETQYF,TGCAGCGTTGAATCGACAGCTGACGAGACCCAGTACTTC
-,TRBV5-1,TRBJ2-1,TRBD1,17,CASSPGQGASLYNEQFF,TGCGCCAGCAGCCCGGGACAGGGAGCTTCCCTCTACAATGAGCAGTTCTTC
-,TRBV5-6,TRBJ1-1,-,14,CASSFDSLNTEAFF,TGTGCCAGCAGCTTCGACAGTTTGAACACTGAAGCTTTCTTT
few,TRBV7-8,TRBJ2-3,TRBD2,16,CASSLVSGRSTDTQYF,TGTGCCAGCAGCTTAGTTAGCGGGAGGTCTACAGATACGCAGTATTTT
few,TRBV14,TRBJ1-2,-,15,CASSQVNRENYGYTF,TGTGCCAGCAGCCAAGTAAACAGGGAGAACTATGGCTACACCTTC
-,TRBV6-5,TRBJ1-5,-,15,CASRKGGADNQPQHF,TGTGCCAGCAGAAAAGGGGGGGCTGACAATCAGCCCCAGCATTTT
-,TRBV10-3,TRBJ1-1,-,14,CAISEPTQNTEAFF,TGTGCCATCAGTGAGCCCACACAGAACACTGAAGCTTTCTTT
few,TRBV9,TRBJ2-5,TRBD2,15,CASSVVASGQETQYF,TGTGCCAGCAGCGTAGTAGCTAGCGGCCAAGAGACCCAGTACTTC
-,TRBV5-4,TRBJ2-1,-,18,CASSPQGRGSRADNEQFF,TGTGCCAGCAGCCCCCAGGGCAGGGGCTCCCGCGCCGACAATGAGCAGTTCTTC
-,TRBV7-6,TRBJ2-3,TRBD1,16,CASSKGDRSSTDTQYF,TGTGCCAGCAGCAAAGGGGACAGATCTAGCACAGATACGCAGTATTTT
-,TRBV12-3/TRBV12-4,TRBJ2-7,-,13,CASILDSRGEQYF,TGTGCCAGCATCTTGGACAGTAGGGGCGAGCAGTACTTC
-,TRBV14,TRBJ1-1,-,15,CASSQDLGGRTEAFF,TGTGCCAGCAGCCAAGATCTGGGGGGGAGGACTGAAGCTTTCTTT
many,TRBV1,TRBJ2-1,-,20,CTSSQTAPLFRSKIYNEQFF,TGCACCAGCAGCCAAACAGCTCCTCTTTTCCGGTCTAAAATATACAATGAGCAGTTCTTC